This TCR beta chain was recorded in a study of T cell changes during pregnancy in multiple sclerosis. Measured with immunoSEQ multiplex PCR; TCRdb has only the in-frame clones, and not every one. Of about 75,000 clones in the sample, around 90% were seen once. The V end lost 8 bases, the J end lost 3 bases, and 14 bases lay between the germline ends. CDR3 length: 14 amino acids. Germline V lookup: CDR1 LNHDA, CDR2 SQIVND (reference sequence). The clonotype comes from a female donor in good health, enrolled as a control in a pregnancy study. Sample: peripheral blood, taken in the first trimester of pregnancy. The chain has TRBV19 and TRBJ2-1; D perhaps matches TRBD2 (5 bases). CDR3 DNA: TGTGCCAGTGAAGACGGGATAGGCTACAATGAGCAGTTCTTC. This codes for CASEDGIGYNEQFF.